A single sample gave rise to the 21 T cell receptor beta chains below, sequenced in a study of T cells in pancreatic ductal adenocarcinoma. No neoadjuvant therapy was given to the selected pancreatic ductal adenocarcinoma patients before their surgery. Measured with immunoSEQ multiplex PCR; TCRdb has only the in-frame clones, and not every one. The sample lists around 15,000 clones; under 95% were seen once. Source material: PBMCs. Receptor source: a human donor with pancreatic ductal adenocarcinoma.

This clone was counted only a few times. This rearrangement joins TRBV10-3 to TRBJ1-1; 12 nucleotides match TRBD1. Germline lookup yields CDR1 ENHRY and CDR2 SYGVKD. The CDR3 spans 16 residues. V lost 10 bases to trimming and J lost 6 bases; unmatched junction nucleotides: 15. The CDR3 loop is CASQAGTGGARAEAFF. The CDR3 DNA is TGTGCCAGCCAGGCCGGGACAGGGGGCGCGAGGGCTGAAGCTTTCTTT.

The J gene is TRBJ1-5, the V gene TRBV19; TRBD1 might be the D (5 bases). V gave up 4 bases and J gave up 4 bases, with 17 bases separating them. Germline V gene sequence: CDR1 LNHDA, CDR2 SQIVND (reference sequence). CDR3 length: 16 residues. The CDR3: CASSTQGGGWNQPQHF. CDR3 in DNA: TGTGCCAGTAGTACTCAGGGAGGTGGGTGGAATCAGCCCCAGCATTTT.

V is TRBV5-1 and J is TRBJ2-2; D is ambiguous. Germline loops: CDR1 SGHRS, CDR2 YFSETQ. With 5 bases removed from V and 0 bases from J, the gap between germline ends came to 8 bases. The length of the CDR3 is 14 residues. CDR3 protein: CASRLYPNTGELFF. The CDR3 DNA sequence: TGCGCCAGCAGGTTATACCCGAACACCGGGGAGCTGTTTTTT.

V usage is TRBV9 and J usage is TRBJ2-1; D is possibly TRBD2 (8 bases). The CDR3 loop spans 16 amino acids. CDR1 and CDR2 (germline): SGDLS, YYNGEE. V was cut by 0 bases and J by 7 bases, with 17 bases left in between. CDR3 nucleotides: TGTGCCAGCAGCGTAGCTCAAGGGGGCGGGGGGAATGAGCAGTTCTTC. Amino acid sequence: CASSVAQGGGGNEQFF.

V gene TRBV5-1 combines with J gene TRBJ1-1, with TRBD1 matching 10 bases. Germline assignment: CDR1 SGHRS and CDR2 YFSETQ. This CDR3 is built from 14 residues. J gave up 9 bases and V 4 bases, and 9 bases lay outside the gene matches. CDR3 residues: CASSVSGQGRKAFF. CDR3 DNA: TGCGCCAGCAGCGTTTCGGGACAGGGGCGGAAAGCTTTCTTT.

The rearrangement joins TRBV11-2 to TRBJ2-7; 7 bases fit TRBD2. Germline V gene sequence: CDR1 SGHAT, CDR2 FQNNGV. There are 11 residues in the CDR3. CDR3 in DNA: TGTGTAACGAGTGGGGGGGGAGAGCAGTACTTC. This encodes CVTSGGGEQYF.

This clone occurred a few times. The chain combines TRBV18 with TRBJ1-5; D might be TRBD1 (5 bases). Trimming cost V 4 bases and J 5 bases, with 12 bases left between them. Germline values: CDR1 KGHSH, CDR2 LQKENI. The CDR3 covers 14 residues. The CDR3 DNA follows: TGTGCCAGCTCACTCGGCGGCAGGGATCAGCCCCAGCATTTT. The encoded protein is CASSLGGRDQPQHF.

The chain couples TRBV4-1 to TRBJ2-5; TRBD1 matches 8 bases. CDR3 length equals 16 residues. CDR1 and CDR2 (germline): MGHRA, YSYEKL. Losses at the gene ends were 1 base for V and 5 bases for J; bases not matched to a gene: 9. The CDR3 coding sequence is TGCGCCAGCAGCCAAGGGCCAGGGGGCGGTGGCGAGACCCAGTACTTC. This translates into CASSQGPGGGGETQYF.

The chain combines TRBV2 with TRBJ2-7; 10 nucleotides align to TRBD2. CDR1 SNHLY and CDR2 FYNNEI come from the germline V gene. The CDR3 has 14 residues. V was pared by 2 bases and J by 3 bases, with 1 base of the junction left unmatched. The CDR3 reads CASSEWTSGYEQYF. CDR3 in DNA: TGTGCCAGCAGTGAATGGACTAGCGGCTACGAGCAGTACTTC.

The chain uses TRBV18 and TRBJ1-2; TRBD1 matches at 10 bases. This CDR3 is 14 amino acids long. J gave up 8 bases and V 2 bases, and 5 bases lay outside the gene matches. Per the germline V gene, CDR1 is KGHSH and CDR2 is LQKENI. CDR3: CASSPSGTGEGYTF. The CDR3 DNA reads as TGTGCCAGCTCACCATCCGGGACAGGGGAAGGCTACACCTTC.

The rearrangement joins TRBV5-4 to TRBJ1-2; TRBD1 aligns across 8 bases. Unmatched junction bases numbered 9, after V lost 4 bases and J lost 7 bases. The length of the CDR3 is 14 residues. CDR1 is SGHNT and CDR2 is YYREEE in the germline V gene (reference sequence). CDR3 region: CASSQNQGAGGYTF. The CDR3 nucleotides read TGTGCCAGCAGCCAGAACCAGGGGGCGGGTGGCTACACCTTC.

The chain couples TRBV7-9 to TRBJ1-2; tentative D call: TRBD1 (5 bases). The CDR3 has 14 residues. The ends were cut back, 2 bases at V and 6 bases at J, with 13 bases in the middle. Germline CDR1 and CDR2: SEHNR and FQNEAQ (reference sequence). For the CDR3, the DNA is TGTGCCAGCAGCTTATCGGCCGGGGCGGATGGCTACACCTTC. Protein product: CASSLSAGADGYTF.

The DNA for the CDR3 is TGTGCCAGCAGCGTAGCTGAACATTACGAGCAGTACTTC. Encoded protein: CASSVAEHYEQYF. The genes are TRBV9 and TRBJ2-7; D is unresolved. CDR3 length: 13 residues. V lost 0 bases and J 4 bases, leaving 8 bases between the germline ends. Per germline, CDR1 SGDLS and CDR2 YYNGEE.

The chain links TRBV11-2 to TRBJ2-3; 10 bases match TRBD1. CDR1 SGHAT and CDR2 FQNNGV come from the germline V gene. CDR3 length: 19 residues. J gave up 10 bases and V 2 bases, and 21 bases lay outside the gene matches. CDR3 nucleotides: TGTGCCAGCAGCTTAATTGGGGACAGGGGACCGTACAGGGGAGGGGCGCAGTATTTT. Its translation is CASSLIGDRGPYRGGAQYF.

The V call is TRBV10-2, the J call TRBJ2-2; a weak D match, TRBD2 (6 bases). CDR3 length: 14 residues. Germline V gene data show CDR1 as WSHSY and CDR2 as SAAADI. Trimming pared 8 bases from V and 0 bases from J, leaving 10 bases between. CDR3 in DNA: TGCGCCAGCTCGGGACTGACGAACACCGGGGAGCTGTTTTTT. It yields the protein CASSGLTNTGELFF.

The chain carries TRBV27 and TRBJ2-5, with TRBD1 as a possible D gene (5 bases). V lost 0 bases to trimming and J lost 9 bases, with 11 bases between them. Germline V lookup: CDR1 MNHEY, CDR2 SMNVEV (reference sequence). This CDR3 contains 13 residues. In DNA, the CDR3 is TGTGCCAGCAGTTTATCAGGAAAAGGGGCCCAGTACTTC. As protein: CASSLSGKGAQYF.

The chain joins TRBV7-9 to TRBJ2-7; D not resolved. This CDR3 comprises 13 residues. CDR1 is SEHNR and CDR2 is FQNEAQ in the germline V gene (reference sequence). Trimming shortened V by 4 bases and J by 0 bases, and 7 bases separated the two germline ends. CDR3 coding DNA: TGTGCCAGCAGCTCCCCTCGCTCCTACGAGCAGTACTTC. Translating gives CASSSPRSYEQYF.

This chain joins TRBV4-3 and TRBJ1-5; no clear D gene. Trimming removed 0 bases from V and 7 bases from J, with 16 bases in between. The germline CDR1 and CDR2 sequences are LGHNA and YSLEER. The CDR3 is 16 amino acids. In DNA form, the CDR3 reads TGCGCCAGCAGCCAAGAGAGGTATGAGGTAACGCAGCCCCAGCATTTT. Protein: CASSQERYEVTQPQHF.

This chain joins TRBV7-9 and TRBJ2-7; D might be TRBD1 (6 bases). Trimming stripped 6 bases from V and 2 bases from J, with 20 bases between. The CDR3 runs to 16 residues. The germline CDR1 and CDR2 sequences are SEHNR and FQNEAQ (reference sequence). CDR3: CASSSSWQGSTYEQYF. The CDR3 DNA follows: TGTGCCAGCAGTTCCTCCTGGCAGGGGAGCACCTACGAGCAGTACTTC.

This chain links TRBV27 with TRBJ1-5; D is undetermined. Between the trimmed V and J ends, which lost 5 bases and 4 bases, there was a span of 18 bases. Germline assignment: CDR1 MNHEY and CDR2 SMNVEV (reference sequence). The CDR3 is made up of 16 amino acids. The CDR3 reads CASSPSKVFGNQPQHF. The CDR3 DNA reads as TGTGCCAGCAGTCCCTCTAAAGTCTTCGGTAATCAGCCCCAGCATTTT.

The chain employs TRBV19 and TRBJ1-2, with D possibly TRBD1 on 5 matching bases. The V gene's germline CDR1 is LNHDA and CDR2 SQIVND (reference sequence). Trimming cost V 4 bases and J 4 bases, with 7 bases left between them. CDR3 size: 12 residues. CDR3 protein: CASSRDSYGYTF. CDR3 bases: TGTGCCAGTAGTAGAGACAGCTATGGCTACACCTTC.